This T cell receptor (beta chain) originates from a study of glioma-infiltrating T cells. This CDR3 comprises 15 residues. V lost 6 bases and J lost 9; bases outside the gene matches: 12. Germline CDR1 SGHTA, CDR2 FQGNSA. TCR alpha and beta CDR3 regions were amplified from RNA using iRepertoire nested multiplex PCR. One-step reverse transcription and amplification started from approximately 100-400 ng of tissue mRNA or PBMC total RNA. Using its own MiXCR run on the multiplex PCR reads, TCRdb lists one record per CDR3 protein. The sample includes 100,000 to 150,000 distinct CDR3 sequences, approximately 26% of them seen just once. In this sample, this clonotype turned up a few times. Its antigen is still unknown. Findings and caveats of the study: Non-neoplastic patients had below-expected tissue-blood divergence, while all gliomas exceeded expectation.

This sequence was found in a human donor with low-grade glioma or glioblastoma, undergoing nonglioma brain surgery, or in good health (not recorded which). Input material: glioma tissue, nonneoplastic brain tissue, or PBMCs (not recorded which). This rearrangement joins TRBV7-2 to TRBJ2-1; 9 bases fit TRBD2. DNA of the CDR3: TGTGCCAGCAGACCTGTAGCGGGGGTACAACCTGAGCAGTTCTTC. Its translation: CASRPVAGVQPEQFF.